This section outlines one T cell receptor beta chain sequence together with its context. Its antigen remains unidentified. The source of the sample is a study of cytotoxic CD8 clonotypes in ibrutinib-treated CLL. General observations from the study: Clonality went up at ibrutinib response and then declined back toward baseline at progression. Relative to age-matched healthy donors, clonality at baseline was higher, and it tracked circulating CD8+ T-cell counts.

Germline CDR1 is GTSNPN and CDR2 is SVGIG (reference sequence). This CDR3 region has 14 residues. V was clipped by 4 bases and J by 8 bases, with 18 bases between them. With sequencing, the targeted depth ranged from 1 in 200,000 to 1 in 1 million T cells. Some clones are missing from TCRdb's copy, which holds only in-frame ones; the method was immunoSEQ multiplex PCR. Altogether 90,000 to 95,000 clones are present, 75% to 80% being singletons, with the ten largest covering about 22%. The chain has TRBV30 and TRBJ2-1; D is perhaps TRBD2 (6 bases). This TCR derives from a human donor with chronic lymphocytic leukemia. The starting material was PBMCs, obtained after 24 months of ibrutinib treatment. In DNA form, the CDR3 reads TGTGCCTGGAATCTGGACCGCCCGGGGGATGAGCAGTTCTTC. Its translation: CAWNLDRPGDEQFF.